The clone carrying this T cell receptor beta chain was counted ten times or more. Antigen specificity is unknown. TCRdb used MiXCR to reprocess the 5' RACE reads, holding one entry per CDR3 protein. The data show around 55,000 distinct CDR3 sequences, around an eighth seen once. The CDR3 contains 13 residues. Unmatched junction bases numbered 3, after V lost 6 bases and J lost 4 bases. This sample was taken from a study of early T cells in non-severe SARS-CoV-2 infection. Overall study results and limits: The matching step, a VDJdb search, favored anti-spike CD8 responses and missed private and CD4 specificities.

This receptor was identified in an adult who was a healthcare worker with PCR-confirmed SARS-CoV-2 infection or an uninfected control (not recorded which). The sample was whole blood. The chain couples TRBV12-3 or TRBV12-4 to TRBJ2-7; the match to TRBD1 covers 10 bases. CDR3 residues: CASSRTGGYEQYF. The CDR3 DNA sequence: TGTGCCAGCAGCAGGACAGGGGGGTACGAGCAGTACTTC.